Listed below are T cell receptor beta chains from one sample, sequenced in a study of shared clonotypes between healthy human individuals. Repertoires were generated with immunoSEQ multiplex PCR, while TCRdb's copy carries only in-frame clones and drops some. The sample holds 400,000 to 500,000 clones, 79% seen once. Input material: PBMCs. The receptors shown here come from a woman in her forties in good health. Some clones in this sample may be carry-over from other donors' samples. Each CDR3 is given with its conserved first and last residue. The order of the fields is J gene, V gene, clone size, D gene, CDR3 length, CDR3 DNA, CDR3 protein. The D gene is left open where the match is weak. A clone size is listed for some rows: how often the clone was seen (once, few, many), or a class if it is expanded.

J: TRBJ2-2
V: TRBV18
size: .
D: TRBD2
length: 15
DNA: TGTGCCAGCTCACCAGGCGGGAGGTGGACCGGGGAGCTGTTTTTT
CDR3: CASSPGGRWTGELFF

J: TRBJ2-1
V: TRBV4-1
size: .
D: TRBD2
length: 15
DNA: TGCGCCAGCAGCCAAGCTCTAGCGGGAGAGGTTGAGCAGTTCTTC
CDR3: CASSQALAGEVEQFF

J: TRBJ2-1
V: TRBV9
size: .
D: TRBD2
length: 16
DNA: TGTGCCAGCAGCGTAGCACTAGCGGGAAACTACAATGAGCAGTTCTTC
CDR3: CASSVALAGNYNEQFF

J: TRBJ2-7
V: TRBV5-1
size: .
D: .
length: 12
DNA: TGCGCCAGCAGCTTGGAGGCTCACGAGCAGTACTTC
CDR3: CASSLEAHEQYF

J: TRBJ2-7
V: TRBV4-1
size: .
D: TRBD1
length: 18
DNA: TGCGCCAGCAGCCAAGCGGGGTTGGCGGGACAGGGAAACTACGAGCAGTACTTC
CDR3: CASSQAGLAGQGNYEQYF

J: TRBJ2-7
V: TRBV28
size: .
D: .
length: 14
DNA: TGTGCCAGCAGTTTAGAGGCTAGCGTCTACGAGCAGTACTTC
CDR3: CASSLEASVYEQYF

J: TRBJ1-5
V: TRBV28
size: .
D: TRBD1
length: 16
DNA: TGTGCCAGCAGTTCCTGGGACAGGGGAAGCAATCAGCCCCAGCATTTT
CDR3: CASSSWDRGSNQPQHF

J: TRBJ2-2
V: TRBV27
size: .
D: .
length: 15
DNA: TGTGCCAGCAGTTCCAGGGGAGCGAACACCGGGGAGCTGTTTTTT
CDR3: CASSSRGANTGELFF

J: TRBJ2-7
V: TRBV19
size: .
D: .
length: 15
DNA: TGTGCCAGTAGTCGGGGGCAGGCTAGGGTGTACGAGCAGTACTTC
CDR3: CASSRGQARVYEQYF

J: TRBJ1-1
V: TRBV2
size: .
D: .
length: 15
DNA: TGTGCCAGCAGTGCATTGGAGGGTAGGGGCACTGAAGCTTTCTTT
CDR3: CASSALEGRGTEAFF

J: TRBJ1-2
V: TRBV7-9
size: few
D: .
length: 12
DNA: TGTGCCAGCAGCTTCAGGGACTATGGCTACACCTTC
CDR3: CASSFRDYGYTF

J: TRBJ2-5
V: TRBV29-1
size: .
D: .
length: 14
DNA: TGCAGCGTTGACTATAGGGTTGTTCAAGAGACCCAGTACTTC
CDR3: CSVDYRVVQETQYF

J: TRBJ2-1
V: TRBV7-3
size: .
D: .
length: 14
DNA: TGTGCCAGCAGCCAGGGGACTGGATACAATGAGCAGTTCTTC
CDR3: CASSQGTGYNEQFF

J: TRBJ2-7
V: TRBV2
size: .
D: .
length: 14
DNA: TGTGCCAGCTTTCTGACTAGAAGAGACTACGAGCAGTACTTC
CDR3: CASFLTRRDYEQYF

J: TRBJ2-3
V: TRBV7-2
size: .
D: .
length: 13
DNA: TGTGCCAGCAGCTTTGGACTCGGAGATACGCAGTATTTT
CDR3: CASSFGLGDTQYF

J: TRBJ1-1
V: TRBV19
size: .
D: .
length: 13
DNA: TGTGCCAGTCGCGGCAGCCTGAACACTGAAGCTTTCTTT
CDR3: CASRGSLNTEAFF

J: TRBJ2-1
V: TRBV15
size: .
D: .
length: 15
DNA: TGTGCCACCAGCAGAGCCGGACGGGCCATGGGTGAGCAGTTCTTC
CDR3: CATSRAGRAMGEQFF

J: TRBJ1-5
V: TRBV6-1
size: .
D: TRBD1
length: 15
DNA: TGTGCCAGCAGTGCGGACAGGGCCAACAATCAGCCCCAGCATTTT
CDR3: CASSADRANNQPQHF

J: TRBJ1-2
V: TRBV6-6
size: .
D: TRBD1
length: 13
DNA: TGTGCCAGCAGTCCGGGACAGGAGGGTGGCTACACCTTC
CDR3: CASSPGQEGGYTF

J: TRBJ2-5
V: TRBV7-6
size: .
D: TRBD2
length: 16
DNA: TGTGCCAGCAGCTTAGCTGTGGCGGGAGGTCACGAGACCCAGTACTTC
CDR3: CASSLAVAGGHETQYF

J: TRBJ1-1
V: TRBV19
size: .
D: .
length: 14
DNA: TGTGCCAGTAGTATGGGGGGATTCGGCACTGAAGCTTTCTTT
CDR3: CASSMGGFGTEAFF

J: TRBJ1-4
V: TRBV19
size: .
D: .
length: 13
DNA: TGTGCCAGTAGGGAAGGGGCGAATGAAAAACTGTTTTTT
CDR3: CASREGANEKLFF

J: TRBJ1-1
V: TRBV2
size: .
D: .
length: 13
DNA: TGTGCCAGCAGTGCGGCAGTGAACACTGAAGCTTTCTTT
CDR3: CASSAAVNTEAFF

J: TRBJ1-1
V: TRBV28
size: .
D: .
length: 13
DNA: TGTGCCAGCAGTTACGGACCCTTTGACGGGGCTTTCTTT
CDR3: CASSYGPFDGAFF

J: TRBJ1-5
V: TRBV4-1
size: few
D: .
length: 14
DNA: TGCGCCAGCAGCCAAGACGATCGGGGTCAGCCCCAGCATTTT
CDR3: CASSQDDRGQPQHF

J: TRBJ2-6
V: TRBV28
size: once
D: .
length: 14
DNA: TGTGCCAGCAGGCAGAGCTCTGGGGCCAACGTCCTGACTTTC
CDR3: CASRQSSGANVLTF

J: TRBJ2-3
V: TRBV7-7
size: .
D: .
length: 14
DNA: TGTGCCAGCAGCTTAGAGGGGCATTCAGATACGCAGTATTTT
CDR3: CASSLEGHSDTQYF

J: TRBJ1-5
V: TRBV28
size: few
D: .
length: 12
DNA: TGTGCCAGCAGGTGGGCAGGACAGCCCCAGCATTTT
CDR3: CASRWAGQPQHF

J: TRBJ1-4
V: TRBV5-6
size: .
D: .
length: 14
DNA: TGTGCCAGCAGCTTGGGGCACTCCTATGAAAAACTGTTTTTT
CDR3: CASSLGHSYEKLFF

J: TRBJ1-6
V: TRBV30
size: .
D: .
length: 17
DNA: TGTGCCTGGAGTTCCAACCCTGACAGCTCCTATAATTCACCCCTCCACTTT
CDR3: CAWSSNPDSSYNSPLHF

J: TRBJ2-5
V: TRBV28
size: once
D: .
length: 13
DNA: TGTGCCAGCAGCGCCACTCCGAGGGAGACCCAGTACTTC
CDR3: CASSATPRETQYF

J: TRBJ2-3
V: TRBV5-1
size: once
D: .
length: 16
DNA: TGCGCCAGCAGCTTGGGACACAGGGTTGGGACAGATACGCAGTATTTT
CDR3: CASSLGHRVGTDTQYF

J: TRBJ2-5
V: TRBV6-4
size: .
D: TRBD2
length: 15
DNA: TGTGCCAGCAGCAGCCGAGTAGCGGGGAACAGGACCCAGTACTTC
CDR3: CASSSRVAGNRTQYF

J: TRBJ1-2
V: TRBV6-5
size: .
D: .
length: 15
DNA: TGTGCCAGCACCCGCAGGGACATTCTTGACTATGGCTACACCTTC
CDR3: CASTRRDILDYGYTF